This TCR beta chain originates from a study of T cells in lung cancer brain metastases. Looking at the study overall: Nine tenths of the roughly 20 patients had no interval therapy between resections.

Measured with immunoSEQ multiplex PCR; TCRdb has only the in-frame clones, and not every one. The table has roughly 1,700 clones, 80% to 90% seen once. Either synchronous oligometastatic disease or delayed solitary brain metastasis recurrence led to resection. Germline V lookup: CDR1 SGHRS, CDR2 YFSETQ. The CDR3 loop spans 15 amino acids. Unmatched junction bases numbered 5, after V lost 0 bases and J lost 4 bases. This clonotype originated in a man in his sixties with non-small cell lung cancer that had spread to the brain. Material for sequencing was tumor tissue from a brain metastasis. The chain joins TRBV5-1 to TRBJ2-3; 7 nucleotides line up with TRBD1. The CDR3 sequence: CASSLAGTVPDTQYF. The CDR3 DNA follows: TGCGCCAGCAGCTTGGCCGGGACAGTGCCAGATACGCAGTATTTT.